One sample yielded the 10 T cell receptor beta chains listed below, sequenced in a study of T cells in Graves' hyperthyroidism and ophthalmopathy. Amplified TCR beta CDR3 regions came from RNA transcripts. TCR CDR3 underwent first-round RT-PCR with the HTBI primer set. MiXCR, applied by TCRdb to the multiplex PCR reads, yields one record per CDR3 protein. In the table there are 600,000 or so distinct CDR3 sequences, about 16% of which are singletons. Material for sequencing was blood. All receptors derive from a woman in her 30s with Graves' hyperthyroidism.

The V call is TRBV10-3, the J call TRBJ2-2; D gene unclear. The germline gives CDR1 ENHRY, CDR2 SYGVKD. CDR3 length: 13 residues. The V end lost 7 bases, the J end lost 2 bases, and 8 bases lay between the germline ends. The DNA of the CDR3 is TGTGCCATCATGGGCGGCAACACCGGGGAGCTGTTTTTT. Translation gives CAIMGGNTGELFF.

Ten or more counts support this clonotype. The V gene is TRBV20-1, the J gene TRBJ2-7; TRBD2 aligns across 14 bases. The V and J ends lost 3 bases and 2 bases, in that order; junction bases with no gene match: 6. The germline gives CDR1 DFQATT, CDR2 SNEGSKA (reference sequence). The CDR3 sequence is 16 residues long. The CDR3 region has the DNA TGCAGTGCTAGCCAGACTAGCGGGAGGGCCACCTACGAGCAGTACTTC. Translated: CSASQTSGRATYEQYF.

The rearrangement uses TRBV5-5 and TRBJ2-2; D may correspond to TRBD1 or TRBD2 (5 bases each). Trimming pared 0 bases from V and 4 bases from J, leaving 10 bases between. Per the germline V gene, CDR1 is SGHKS and CDR2 is YYEKEE (reference sequence). The CDR3 is 15 residues long. The DNA for the CDR3 is TGTGCCAGCAGCTTGGCCCCAGGGAGCACCGGGGAGCTGTTTTTT. Its translation is CASSLAPGSTGELFF.

The chain carries TRBV24-1 and TRBJ2-7; tentatively, D is TRBD2 (5 bases). Per germline, CDR1 KGHDR and CDR2 SFDVKD. Trimming left V 4 bases short and J 2 bases short, with 23 bases between. CDR3 size: 18 residues. Here the CDR3 reads CATSDRYPLRRKPYEQYF. CDR3 coding DNA: TGTGCCACCAGTGACCGATACCCTTTACGGAGGAAACCCTACGAGCAGTACTTC.

The DNA of the CDR3 is TGTGCCACCCCTTGGGGGTTCGGCCAAGAGACCCAGTACTTC. Translating gives CATPWGFGQETQYF. The V and J genes are TRBV28 and TRBJ2-5; either TRBD1 or TRBD2 may fit D (5 bases each). The CDR3 consists of 14 residues. V lost 10 bases and J 1 base, leaving 16 bases between the germline ends. The germline V gene encodes CDR1 MDHEN and CDR2 SYDVKM.

There are many counts of this clonotype. The V call is TRBV20-1, the J call TRBJ2-1, with D perhaps matching TRBD2 (5 bases). Trimming took off 6 bases at V and 9 bases at J, with 9 bases between the two ends. The CDR3 is made up of 10 amino acids. CDR1 and CDR2 (germline): DFQATT, SNEGSKA (reference sequence). CDR3 sequence reads: CSALATEQFF. The CDR3 DNA reads TGCAGTGCCCTAGCTACTGAGCAGTTCTTC.

This clonotype was found many times. This chain links TRBV2 with TRBJ1-2; weak D call: TRBD1 (5 bases). The germline V gene encodes CDR1 SNHLY and CDR2 FYNNEI. The CDR3 has 13 residues. The V end lost 6 bases, the J end lost 5 bases, and 13 bases lay between the germline ends. CDR3: CASRGTLQYGYTF. The CDR3 nucleotides read TGTGCCAGCAGGGGGACGCTCCAATATGGCTACACCTTC.

This clonotype has just one count. The CDR3 loop reads CASSLRGHYEQFF. The CDR3 coding sequence is TGTGCCAGCAGCCTCCGGGGACACTACGAGCAGTTCTTC. The V gene is TRBV13, the J gene TRBJ2-7; possibly TRBD1 for D (6 bases). The DNA end is a closer match to TRBJ2-1, so the J assignment may be wrong. CDR3 size: 13 residues. CDR1 and CDR2 from the germline V gene are PRHDT and FYEKMQ (reference sequence).

This clonotype has only a few counts. The V and J genes are TRBV24-1 and TRBJ2-3; no firm D call. This CDR3 contains 15 residues. Trimming removed 4 bases from V and 3 bases from J, with 13 bases in between. Germline assignment: CDR1 KGHDR and CDR2 SFDVKD. CDR3 protein: CATSDPGPRTDTQYF. CDR3 DNA sequence: TGTGCCACCAGTGACCCCGGACCCAGGACAGATACGCAGTATTTT.

This clonotype was seen repeatedly, ten times or more. The rearrangement links TRBV15 to TRBJ1-5; 9 nucleotides agree with TRBD1. The V segment lost 5 bases and the J segment 2 bases; nucleotides outside the gene matches: 1. This CDR3 contains 14 residues. The V gene's germline CDR1 is LNHNV and CDR2 YYDKDF (reference sequence). Here the CDR3 reads CATSRDRGNQPQHF. The CDR3 region has the DNA TGTGCCACCAGCCGGGACAGGGGCAATCAGCCCCAGCATTTT.